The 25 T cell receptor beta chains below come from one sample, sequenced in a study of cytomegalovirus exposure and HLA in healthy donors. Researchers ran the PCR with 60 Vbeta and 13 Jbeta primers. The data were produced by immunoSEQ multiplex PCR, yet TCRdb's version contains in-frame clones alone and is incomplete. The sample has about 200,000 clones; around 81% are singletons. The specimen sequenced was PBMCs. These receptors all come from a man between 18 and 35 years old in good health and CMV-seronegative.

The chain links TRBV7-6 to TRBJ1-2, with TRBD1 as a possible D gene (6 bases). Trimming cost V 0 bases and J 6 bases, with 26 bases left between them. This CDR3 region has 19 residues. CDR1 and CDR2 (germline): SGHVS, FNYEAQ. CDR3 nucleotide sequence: TGTGCCAGCAGCTTAGCGGAGGAACTACGGGCAGGGGCTGAGGATGGCTACACCTTC. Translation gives CASSLAEELRAGAEDGYTF.

As DNA, the CDR3 is TGCAGCGTTGCCAGGGGGCTTACTGAAGCTTTCTTT. Its protein product is CSVARGLTEAFF. The chain has TRBV29-1 and TRBJ1-1; TRBD1 aligns across 8 bases. Losses at the gene ends were 4 bases for V and 5 bases for J; bases not matched to a gene: 3. Germline-derived CDR1 and CDR2 are SQVTM and ANQGSEA. This CDR3 has 12 residues.

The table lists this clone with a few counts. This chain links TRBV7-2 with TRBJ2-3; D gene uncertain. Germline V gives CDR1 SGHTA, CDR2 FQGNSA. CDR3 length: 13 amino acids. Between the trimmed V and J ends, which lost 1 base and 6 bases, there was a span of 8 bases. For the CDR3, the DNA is TGTGCCAGCAGCTTAGTGCGGAAGGATACGCAGTATTTT. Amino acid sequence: CASSLVRKDTQYF.

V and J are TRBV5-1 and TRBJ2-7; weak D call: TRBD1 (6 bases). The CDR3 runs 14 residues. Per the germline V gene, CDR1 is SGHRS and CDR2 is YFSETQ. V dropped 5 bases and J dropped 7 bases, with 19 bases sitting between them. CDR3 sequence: CASSIQGDDREQYF. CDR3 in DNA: TGCGCCAGCAGTATACAGGGTGACGATCGGGAGCAGTACTTC.

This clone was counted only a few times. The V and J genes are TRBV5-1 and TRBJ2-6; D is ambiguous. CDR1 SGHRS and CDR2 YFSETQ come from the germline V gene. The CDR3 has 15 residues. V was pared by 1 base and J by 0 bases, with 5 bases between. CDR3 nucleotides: TGCGCCAGCAGCTTGTCCATCTCTGGGGCCAACGTCCTGACTTTC. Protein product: CASSLSISGANVLTF.

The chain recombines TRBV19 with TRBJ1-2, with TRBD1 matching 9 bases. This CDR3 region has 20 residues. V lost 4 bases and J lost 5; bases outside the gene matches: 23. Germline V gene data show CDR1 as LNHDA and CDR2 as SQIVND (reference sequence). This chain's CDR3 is CASSTSKHGTGKIPVYGYTF. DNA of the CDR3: TGTGCCAGTAGTACCAGCAAGCACGGGACAGGGAAGATCCCTGTGTATGGCTACACCTTC.

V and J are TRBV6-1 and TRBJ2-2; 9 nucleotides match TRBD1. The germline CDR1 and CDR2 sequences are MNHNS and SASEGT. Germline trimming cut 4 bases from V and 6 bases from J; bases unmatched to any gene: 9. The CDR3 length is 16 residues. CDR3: CASSASSGQGSGELFF. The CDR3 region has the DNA TGTGCCAGCAGTGCGTCGTCGGGACAGGGCTCCGGGGAGCTGTTTTTT.

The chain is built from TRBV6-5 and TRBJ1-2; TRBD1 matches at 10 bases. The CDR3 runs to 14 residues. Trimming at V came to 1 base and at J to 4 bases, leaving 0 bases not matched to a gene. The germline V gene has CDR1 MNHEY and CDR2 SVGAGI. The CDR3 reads CASSYWDRGYGYTF. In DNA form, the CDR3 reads TGTGCCAGCAGTTACTGGGACAGGGGCTATGGCTACACCTTC.

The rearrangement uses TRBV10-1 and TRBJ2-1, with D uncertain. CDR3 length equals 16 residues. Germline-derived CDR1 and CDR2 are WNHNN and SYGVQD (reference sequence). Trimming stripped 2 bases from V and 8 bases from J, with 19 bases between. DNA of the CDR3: TGCGCCAGCAGTGAGAGTAACAGTCCAATTGTAGATGAGCAGTTCTTC. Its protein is CASSESNSPIVDEQFF.

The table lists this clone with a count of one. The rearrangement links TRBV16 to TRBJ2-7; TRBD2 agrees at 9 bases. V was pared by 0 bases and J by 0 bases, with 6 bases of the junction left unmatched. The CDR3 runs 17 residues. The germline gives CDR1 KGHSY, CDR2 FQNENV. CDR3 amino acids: CASSQSIGTSCSYEQYF. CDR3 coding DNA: TGTGCCAGCAGCCAATCGATTGGGACTAGCTGCTCCTACGAGCAGTACTTC.

The CDR3 reads CASSLPQGQGDTEAFF. The CDR3 DNA follows: TGTGCCAGCAGCTTACCCCAGGGCCAAGGGGACACTGAAGCTTTCTTT. The V gene is TRBV7-9, the J gene TRBJ1-1, with a weak D call TRBD1 (5 bases). Per germline, CDR1 SEHNR and CDR2 FQNEAQ (reference sequence). The CDR3 contains 16 residues. The germline V and J ends were trimmed by 2 bases and 3 bases, with 16 bases remaining between them.

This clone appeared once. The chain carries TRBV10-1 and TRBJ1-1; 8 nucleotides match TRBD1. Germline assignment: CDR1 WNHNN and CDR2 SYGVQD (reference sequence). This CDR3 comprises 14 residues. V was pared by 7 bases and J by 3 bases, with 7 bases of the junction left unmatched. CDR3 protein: CASTRDRGDTEAFF. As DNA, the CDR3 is TGCGCCAGCACCCGCGACAGGGGAGACACTGAAGCTTTCTTT.

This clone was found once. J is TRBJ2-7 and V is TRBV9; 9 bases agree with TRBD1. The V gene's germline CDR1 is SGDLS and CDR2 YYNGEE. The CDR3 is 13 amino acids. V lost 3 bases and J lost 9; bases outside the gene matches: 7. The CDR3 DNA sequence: TGTGCCAGCAGCGCTATTACAGGGGGCGTGCAGTACTTC. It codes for CASSAITGGVQYF.

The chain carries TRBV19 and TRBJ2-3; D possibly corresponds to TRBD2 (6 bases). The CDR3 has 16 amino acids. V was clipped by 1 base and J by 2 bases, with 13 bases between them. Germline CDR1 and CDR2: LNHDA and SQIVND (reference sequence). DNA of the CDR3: TGTGCCAGTAGTATAGGTGCTAGCGACGACACAGATACGCAGTATTTT. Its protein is CASSIGASDDTDTQYF.

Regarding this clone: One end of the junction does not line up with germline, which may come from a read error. Here the CDR3 reads CAGSPTTGGPSVTEAFF. The CDR3 DNA is TGTGCCGGCAGTCCCACGACAGGGGGCCCCTCTGTAACTGAAGCTTTCTTT. The J gene is TRBJ1-1, the V gene TRBV27; 10 nucleotides line up with TRBD1. Germline lookup yields CDR1 MNHEY and CDR2 SMNVEV (reference sequence). The CDR3 length is 17 residues.

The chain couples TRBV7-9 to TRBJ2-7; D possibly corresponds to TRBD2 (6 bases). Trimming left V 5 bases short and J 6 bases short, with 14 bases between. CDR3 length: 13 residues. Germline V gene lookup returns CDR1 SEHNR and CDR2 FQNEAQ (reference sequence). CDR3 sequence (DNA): TGTGCCAGCAGCGCTCCGGGGACTGCCGAGCAGTACTTC. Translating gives CASSAPGTAEQYF.

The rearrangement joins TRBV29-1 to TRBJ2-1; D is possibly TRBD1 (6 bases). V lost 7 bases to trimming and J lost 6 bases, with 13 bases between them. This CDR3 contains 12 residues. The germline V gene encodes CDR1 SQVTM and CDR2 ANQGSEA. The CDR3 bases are TGCAGCGCCCGACAGGTTTTCAATGAGCAGTTCTTC. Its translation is CSARQVFNEQFF.

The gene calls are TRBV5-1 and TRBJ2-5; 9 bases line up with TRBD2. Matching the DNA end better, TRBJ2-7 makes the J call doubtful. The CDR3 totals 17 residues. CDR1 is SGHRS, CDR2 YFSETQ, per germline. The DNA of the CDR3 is TGCGCCAGCAGCCTGCGCGCGGCTAGCGGGAATGTTTACGAGCAGTACTTC. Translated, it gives CASSLRAASGNVYEQYF.

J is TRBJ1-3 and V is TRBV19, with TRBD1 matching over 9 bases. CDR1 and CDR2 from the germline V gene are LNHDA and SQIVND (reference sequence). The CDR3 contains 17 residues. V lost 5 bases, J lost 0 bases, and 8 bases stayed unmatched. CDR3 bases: TGTGCCAGTAGTGACCGCGGGACAGGGACCTCTGGAAACACCATATATTTT. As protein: CASSDRGTGTSGNTIYF.

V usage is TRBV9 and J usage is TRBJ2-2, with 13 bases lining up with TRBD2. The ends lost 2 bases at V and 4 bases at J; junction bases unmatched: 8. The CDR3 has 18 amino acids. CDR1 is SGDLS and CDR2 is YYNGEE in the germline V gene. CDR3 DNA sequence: TGTGCCAGCAGCGTTGGTACTAGCGGGGGGGCCGGCACCGGGGAGCTGTTTTTT. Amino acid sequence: CASSVGTSGGAGTGELFF. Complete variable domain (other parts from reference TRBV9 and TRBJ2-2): DSGVTQTPKHLITATGQRVTLRCSPRSGDLSVYWYQQSLDQGLQFLIQYYNGEERAKGNILERFSAQQFPDLHSELNLSSLELGDSALYFCASSVGTSGGAGTGELFFGEGSRLTVL.

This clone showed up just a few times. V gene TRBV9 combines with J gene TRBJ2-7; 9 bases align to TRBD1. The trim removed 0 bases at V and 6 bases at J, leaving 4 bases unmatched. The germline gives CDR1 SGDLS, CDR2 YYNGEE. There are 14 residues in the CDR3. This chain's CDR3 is CASSVGDRAGEQYF. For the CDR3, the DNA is TGTGCCAGCAGCGTAGGGGACAGGGCGGGCGAGCAGTACTTC.

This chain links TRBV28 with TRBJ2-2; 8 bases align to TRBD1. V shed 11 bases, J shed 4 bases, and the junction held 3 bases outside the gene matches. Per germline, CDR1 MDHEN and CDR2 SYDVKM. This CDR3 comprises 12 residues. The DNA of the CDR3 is TGTGCCTGGCAGGGGGCCACCGGGGAGCTGTTTTTT. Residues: CAWQGATGELFF. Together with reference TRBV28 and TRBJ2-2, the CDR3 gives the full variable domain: DVKVTQSSRYLVKRTGEKVFLECVQDMDHENMFWYRQDPGLGLRLIYFSYDVKMKEKGDIPEGYSVSREKKERFSLILESASTNQTSMYLCAWQGATGELFFGEGSRLTVL.

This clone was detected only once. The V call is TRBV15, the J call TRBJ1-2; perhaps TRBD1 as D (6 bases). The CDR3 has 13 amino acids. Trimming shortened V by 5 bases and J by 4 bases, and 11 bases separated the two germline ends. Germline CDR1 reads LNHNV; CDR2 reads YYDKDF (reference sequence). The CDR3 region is CATSGGGSYGYTF. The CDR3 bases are TGTGCCACCAGCGGGGGGGGCAGCTATGGCTACACCTTC.

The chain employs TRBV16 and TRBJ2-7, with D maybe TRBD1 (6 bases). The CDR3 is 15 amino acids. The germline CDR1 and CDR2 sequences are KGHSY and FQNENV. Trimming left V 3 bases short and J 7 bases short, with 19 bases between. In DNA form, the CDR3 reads TGTGCCAGCAGCCAGGGGAGAACAGGGACGGGGGAGCAGTACTTC. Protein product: CASSQGRTGTGEQYF. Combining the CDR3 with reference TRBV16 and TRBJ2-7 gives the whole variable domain GEEVAQTPKHLVRGEGQKAKLYCAPIKGHSYVFWYQQVLKNEFKFLISFQNENVFDETGMPKERFSAKCLPNSPCSLEIQATKLEDSAVYFCASSQGRTGTGEQYFGPGTRLTVT.

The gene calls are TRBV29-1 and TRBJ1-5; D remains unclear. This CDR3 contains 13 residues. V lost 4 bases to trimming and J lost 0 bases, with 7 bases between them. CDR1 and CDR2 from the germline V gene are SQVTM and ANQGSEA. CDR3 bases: TGCAGCGTTGGAGGTTATAGCAATCAGCCCCAGCATTTT. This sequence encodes CSVGGYSNQPQHF. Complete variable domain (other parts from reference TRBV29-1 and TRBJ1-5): SAVISQKPSRDICQRGTSLTIQCQVDSQVTMMFWYRQQPGQSLTLIATANQGSEATYESGFVIDKFPISRPNLTFSTLTVSNMSPEDSSIYLCSVGGYSNQPQHFGDGTRLSIL.